This T cell receptor (beta chain) was captured in a study of identifying expanded T cells in peripheral blood. Produced via immunoSEQ multiplex PCR; TCRdb's table is partial and in-frame only. The sample records roughly 90,000 clones, 85% being singletons. Trimming stripped 1 base from V and 2 bases from J, with 12 bases between. The V gene's germline CDR1 is SEHNR and CDR2 FQNEAQ (reference sequence). This CDR3 has 15 residues. The clonotype was recovered from a person between 18 and 75 years old in good health. The sequencing input was blood. This rearrangement joins TRBV7-9 to TRBJ2-7, with D maybe TRBD2 (7 bases). CDR3 bases: TGTGCCAGCAGCTTAGGCGGCGGGGGCCCCTACGAGCAGTACTTC. It specifies CASSLGGGGPYEQYF.